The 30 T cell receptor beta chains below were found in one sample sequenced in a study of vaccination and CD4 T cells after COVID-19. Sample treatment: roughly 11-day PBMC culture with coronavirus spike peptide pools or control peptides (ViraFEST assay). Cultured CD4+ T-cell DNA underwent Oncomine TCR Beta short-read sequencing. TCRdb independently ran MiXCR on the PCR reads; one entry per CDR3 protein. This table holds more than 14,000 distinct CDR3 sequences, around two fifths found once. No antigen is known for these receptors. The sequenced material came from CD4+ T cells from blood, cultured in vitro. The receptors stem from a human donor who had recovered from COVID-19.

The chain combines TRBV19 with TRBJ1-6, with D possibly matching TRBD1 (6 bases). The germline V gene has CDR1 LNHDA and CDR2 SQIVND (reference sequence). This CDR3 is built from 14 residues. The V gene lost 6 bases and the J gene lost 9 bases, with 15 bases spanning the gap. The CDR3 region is CASSQGREASPLHF. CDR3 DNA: TGTGCCAGTAGCCAGGGGAGGGAGGCTTCACCCCTCCACTTT.

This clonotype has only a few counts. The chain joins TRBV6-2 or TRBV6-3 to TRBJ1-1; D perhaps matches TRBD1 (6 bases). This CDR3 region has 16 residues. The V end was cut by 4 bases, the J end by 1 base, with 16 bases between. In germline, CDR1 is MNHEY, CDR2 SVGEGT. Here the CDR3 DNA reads TGTGCCAGCAGTTTCTCGGGCAGGGGACCGAACACTGAAGCTTTCTTT. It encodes CASSFSGRGPNTEAFF.

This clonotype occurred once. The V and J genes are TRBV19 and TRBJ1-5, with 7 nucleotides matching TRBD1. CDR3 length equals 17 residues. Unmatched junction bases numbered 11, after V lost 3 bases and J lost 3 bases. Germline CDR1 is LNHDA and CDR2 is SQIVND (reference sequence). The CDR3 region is CASSIRGQSEFNQPQHF. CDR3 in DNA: TGTGCCAGTAGTATCCGGGGACAGTCGGAATTCAATCAGCCCCAGCATTTT.

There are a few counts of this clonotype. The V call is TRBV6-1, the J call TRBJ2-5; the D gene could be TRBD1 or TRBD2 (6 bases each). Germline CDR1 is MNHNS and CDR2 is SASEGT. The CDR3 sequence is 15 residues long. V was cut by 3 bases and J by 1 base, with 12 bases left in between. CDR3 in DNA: TGTGCCAGCAGTGAGGGGGGCGTGGGCCAAGAGACCCAGTACTTC. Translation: CASSEGGVGQETQYF.

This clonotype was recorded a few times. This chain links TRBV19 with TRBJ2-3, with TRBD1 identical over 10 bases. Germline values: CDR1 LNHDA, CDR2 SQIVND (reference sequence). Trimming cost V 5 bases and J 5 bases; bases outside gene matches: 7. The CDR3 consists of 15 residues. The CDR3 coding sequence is TGTGCCAGTAGTGAGACAGGGGGCTCACTAGATACGCAGTATTTT. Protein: CASSETGGSLDTQYF.

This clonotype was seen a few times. Here the CDR3 reads CSAATGANTEAFF. Written as DNA, the CDR3 is TGCAGCGCCGCAACAGGGGCTAACACTGAAGCTTTCTTT. This chain links TRBV29-1 with TRBJ1-1; 7 nucleotides agree with TRBD1. Germline V gives CDR1 SQVTM, CDR2 ANQGSEA. The CDR3 totals 13 residues. J lost 2 bases, V lost 7 bases, and 7 bases had no gene match.

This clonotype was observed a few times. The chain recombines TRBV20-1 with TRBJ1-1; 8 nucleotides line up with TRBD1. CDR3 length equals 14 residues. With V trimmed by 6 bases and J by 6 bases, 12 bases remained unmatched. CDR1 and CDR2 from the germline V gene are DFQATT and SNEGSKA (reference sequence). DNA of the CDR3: TGCAGTGCCGAGGGGCAGGGGGCATTGGCTGAAGCTTTCTTT. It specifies CSAEGQGALAEAFF.

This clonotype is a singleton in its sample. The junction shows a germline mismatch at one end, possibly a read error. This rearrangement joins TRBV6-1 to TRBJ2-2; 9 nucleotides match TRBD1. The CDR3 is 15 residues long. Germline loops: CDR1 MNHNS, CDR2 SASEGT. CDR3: CTSSWTGANTGELFF. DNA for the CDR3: TGTACCAGCAGCTGGACAGGGGCTAACACCGGGGAGCTGTTTTTT.

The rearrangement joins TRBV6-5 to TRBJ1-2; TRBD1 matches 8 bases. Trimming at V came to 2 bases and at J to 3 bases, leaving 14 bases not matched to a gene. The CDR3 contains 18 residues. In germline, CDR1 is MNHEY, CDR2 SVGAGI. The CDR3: CASSYRSWARGQDYGYTF. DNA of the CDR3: TGTGCCAGCAGTTACCGATCGTGGGCCAGGGGGCAAGACTATGGCTACACCTTC.

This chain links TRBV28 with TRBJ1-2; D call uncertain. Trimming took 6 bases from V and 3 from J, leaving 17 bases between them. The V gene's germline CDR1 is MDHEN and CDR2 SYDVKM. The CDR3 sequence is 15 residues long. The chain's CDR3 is CASRSGSASDYGYTF. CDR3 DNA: TGTGCCAGCAGGTCCGGGAGCGCCAGTGACTATGGCTACACCTTC.

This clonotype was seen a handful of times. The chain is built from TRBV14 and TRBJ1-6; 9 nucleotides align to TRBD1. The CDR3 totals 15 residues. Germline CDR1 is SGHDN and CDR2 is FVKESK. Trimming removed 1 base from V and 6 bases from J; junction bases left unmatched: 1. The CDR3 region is CASSQGQGVNSPLHF. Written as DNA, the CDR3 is TGTGCCAGCAGCCAAGGACAGGGGGTTAATTCACCCCTCCACTTT.

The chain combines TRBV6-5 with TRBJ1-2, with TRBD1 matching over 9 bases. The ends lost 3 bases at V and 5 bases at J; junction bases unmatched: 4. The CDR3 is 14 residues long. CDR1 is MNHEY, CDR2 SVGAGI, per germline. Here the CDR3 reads CASSYLGQGYGYTF. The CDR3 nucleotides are TGTGCCAGCAGTTATCTGGGACAGGGTTATGGCTACACCTTC.

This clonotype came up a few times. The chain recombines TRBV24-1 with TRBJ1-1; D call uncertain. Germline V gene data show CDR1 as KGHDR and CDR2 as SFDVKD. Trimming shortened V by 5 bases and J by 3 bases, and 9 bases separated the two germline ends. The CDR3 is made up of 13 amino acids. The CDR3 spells CATSVAAHTEAFF. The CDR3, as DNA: TGTGCCACCAGTGTTGCAGCTCACACTGAAGCTTTCTTT.

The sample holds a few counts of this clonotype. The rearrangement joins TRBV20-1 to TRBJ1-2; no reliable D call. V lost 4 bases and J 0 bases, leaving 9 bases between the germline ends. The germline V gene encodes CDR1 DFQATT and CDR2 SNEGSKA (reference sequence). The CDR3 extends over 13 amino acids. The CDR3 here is CSATTPSNYGYTF. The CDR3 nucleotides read TGCAGTGCTACGACACCATCTAACTATGGCTACACCTTC.

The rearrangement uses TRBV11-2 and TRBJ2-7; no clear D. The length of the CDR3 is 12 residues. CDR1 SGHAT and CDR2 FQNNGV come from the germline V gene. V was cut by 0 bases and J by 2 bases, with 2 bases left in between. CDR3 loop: CASSLDTYEQYF. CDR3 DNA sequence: TGTGCCAGCAGCTTAGACACCTACGAGCAGTACTTC.

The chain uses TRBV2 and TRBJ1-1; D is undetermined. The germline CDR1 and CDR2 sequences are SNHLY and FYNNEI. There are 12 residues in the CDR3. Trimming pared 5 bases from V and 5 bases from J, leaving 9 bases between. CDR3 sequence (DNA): TGTGCCAGCAGTAGCAGGATTACTGAAGCTTTCTTT. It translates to CASSSRITEAFF.

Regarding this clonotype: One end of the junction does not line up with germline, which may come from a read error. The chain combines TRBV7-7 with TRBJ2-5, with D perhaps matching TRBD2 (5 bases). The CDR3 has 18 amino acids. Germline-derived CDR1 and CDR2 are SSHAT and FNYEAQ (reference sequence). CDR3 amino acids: CASSLITSLGVGGETQYF. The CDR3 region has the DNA TGTGCTAGCAGCTTAATCACATCCCTCGGGGTCGGCGGGGAGACCCAGTACTTC.

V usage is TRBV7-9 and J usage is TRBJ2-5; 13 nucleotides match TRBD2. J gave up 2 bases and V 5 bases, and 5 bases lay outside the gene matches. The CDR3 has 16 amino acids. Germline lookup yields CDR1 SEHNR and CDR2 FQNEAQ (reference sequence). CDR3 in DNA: TGTGCCAGCAGCCTAGGACTAGCGGGAGTTCAAGAGACCCAGTACTTC. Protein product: CASSLGLAGVQETQYF.

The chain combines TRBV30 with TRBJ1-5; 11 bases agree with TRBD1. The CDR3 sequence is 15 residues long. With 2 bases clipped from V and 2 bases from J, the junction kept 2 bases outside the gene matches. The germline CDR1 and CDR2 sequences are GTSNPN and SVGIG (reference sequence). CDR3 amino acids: CAWSSGQGGNQPQHF. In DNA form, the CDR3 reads TGTGCCTGGAGTTCGGGACAGGGGGGCAATCAGCCCCAGCATTTT.

The CDR3: CASSIVGGATYEQYF. CDR3 DNA: TGTGCCAGTAGTATAGTAGGGGGTGCAACCTACGAGCAGTACTTC. The rearrangement links TRBV19 to TRBJ2-7, with D perhaps matching TRBD1 (6 bases). CDR1 and CDR2 (germline): LNHDA, SQIVND (reference sequence). Trimming removed 1 base at V and 2 bases at J, with 12 bases between. This CDR3 has 15 amino acids.

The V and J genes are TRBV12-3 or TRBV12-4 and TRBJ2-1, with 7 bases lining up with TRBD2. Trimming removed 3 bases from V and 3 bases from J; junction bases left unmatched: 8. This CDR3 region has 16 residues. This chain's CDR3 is CASSLDLAEGYNEQFF. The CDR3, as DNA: TGTGCCAGCAGTTTGGATCTAGCGGAGGGCTACAATGAGCAGTTCTTC.

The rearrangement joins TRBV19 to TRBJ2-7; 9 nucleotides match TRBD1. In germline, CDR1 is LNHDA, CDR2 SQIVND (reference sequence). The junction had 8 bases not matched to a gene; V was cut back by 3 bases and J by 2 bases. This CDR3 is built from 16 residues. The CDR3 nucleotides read TGTGCCAGTAGTATTAGGTTGGGACAGGGAGCCTACGAGCAGTACTTC. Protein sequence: CASSIRLGQGAYEQYF.

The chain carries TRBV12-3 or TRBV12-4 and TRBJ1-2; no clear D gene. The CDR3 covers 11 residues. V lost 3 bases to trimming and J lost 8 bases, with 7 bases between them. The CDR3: CASSFVTGYTF. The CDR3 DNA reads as TGTGCCAGCAGTTTCGTCACCGGCTACACCTTC.

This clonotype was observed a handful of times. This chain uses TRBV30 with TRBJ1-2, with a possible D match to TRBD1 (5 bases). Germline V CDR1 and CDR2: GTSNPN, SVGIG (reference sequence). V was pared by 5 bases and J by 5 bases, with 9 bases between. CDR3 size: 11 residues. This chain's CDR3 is CAWGPGYGYTF. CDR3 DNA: TGTGCCTGGGGTCCAGGGTATGGCTACACCTTC.

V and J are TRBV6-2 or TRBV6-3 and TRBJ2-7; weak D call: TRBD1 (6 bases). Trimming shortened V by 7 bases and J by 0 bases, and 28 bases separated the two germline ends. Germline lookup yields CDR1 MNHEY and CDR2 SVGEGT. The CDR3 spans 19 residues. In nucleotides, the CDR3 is TGTGCCAGCACCAACTCCAGGGGCGGTGCCCTTGGCCGCTCCTACGAGCAGTACTTC. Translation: CASTNSRGGALGRSYEQYF.

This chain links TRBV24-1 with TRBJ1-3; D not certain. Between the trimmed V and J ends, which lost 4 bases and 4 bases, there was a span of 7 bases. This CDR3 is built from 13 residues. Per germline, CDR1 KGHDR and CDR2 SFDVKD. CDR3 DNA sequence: TGTGCCACCAGTGAATCAACAGGAAACACCATATATTTT. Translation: CATSESTGNTIYF.

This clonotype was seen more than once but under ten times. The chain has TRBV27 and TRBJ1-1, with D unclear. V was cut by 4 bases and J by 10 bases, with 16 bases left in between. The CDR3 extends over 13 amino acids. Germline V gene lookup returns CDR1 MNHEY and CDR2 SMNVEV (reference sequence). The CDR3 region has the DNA TGTGCCAGCAGTTCCGGAGGGAGTTTGCGAGCTTTCTTT. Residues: CASSSGGSLRAFF.

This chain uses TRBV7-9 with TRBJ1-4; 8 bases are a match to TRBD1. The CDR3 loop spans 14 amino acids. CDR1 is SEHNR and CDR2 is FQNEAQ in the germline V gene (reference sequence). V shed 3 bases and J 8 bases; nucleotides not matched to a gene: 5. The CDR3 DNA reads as TGTGCCAGCAGCTTGACGACAGGGGACGAAAAACTGTTTTTT. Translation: CASSLTTGDEKLFF.

The CDR3 coding sequence is TGCGCCAGCAGCTTGGGCAAGGGACAATACGAGCAGTACTTC. Translated, it gives CASSLGKGQYEQYF. This rearrangement joins TRBV5-1 to TRBJ2-7, with a weak D call TRBD1 (6 bases). Germline loops: CDR1 SGHRS, CDR2 YFSETQ. The CDR3 totals 14 residues. V was clipped by 0 bases and J by 4 bases, with 11 bases between them.

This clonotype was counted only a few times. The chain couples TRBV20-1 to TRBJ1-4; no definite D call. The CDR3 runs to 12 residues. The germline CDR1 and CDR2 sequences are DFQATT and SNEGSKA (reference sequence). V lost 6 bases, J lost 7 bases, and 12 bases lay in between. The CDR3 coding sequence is TGCAGTGCCGGCCCCGGCGGTGAAAAACTGTTTTTT. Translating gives CSAGPGGEKLFF.